The present T cell receptor (beta chain) was sequenced within a study of CD8 T cells in Susac syndrome. The germline V gene has CDR1 SNHLY and CDR2 FYNNEI. The CDR3 runs to 14 residues. V lost 3 bases and J 1 base, leaving 6 bases between the germline ends. Random-hexamer reverse transcription was applied to about 0.45 to 1 ug RNA. TCRdb re-called the immunoSEQ multiplex PCR reads with MiXCR, one entry per CDR3 protein. Counted here are about 120,000 distinct CDR3 sequences, roughly 95% occurring once; the ten biggest clones make up roughly 0.14%. The chain uses TRBV2 and TRBJ2-2; no reliable D call. Sequencing input: CD4+ T cells from PBMCs. The sequence was obtained from a human donor with Susac syndrome. The CDR3 DNA follows: TGTGCCAGCAGTGAGGGCGGGAACACCGGGGAGCTGTTTTTT. It translates to CASSEGGNTGELFF. The full variable domain, in which reference TRBV2 and TRBJ2-2 provide the parts outside the CDR3, is EPEVTQTPSHQVTQMGQEVILRCVPISNHLYFYWYRQILGQKVEFLVSFYNNEISEKSEIFDDQFSVERPDGSNFTLKIRSTKLEDSAMYFCASSEGGNTGELFFGEGSRLTVL.